This TCR beta chain was profiled in a study of blood T cell repertoires in COVID-19. The participants were between about 18 and 89 years old and came from some 23 US areas. Recovery among Cohort 3 donors was established by two negative PCRs, clearance, or symptom resolution. This table comes from immunoSEQ multiplex PCR, and its TCRdb copy is limited to in-frame clones, with some not included. The sample lists under 350,000 clones, about nine tenths occurring once. The length of the CDR3 is 17 residues. Material for sequencing was PBMCs or T cells enriched from blood (not recorded which). The chain has TRBV21-1 and TRBJ1-4. TRBV21-1 is an annotated pseudogene. The TCR sequence derives from a woman younger than 35 who had recovered from COVID-19. CDR3 sequence reads: CASSKRGRARNREKLFF. Written as DNA, the CDR3 is TGTGCCAGCAGCAAAAGGGGGAGGGCTCGAAATCGGGAAAAACTGTTTTTT.